This T cell receptor beta chain was documented in a study of blood T cell repertoires in COVID-19. Across the whole study: Researchers got acute and convalescent COVID-19 samples from the United States, Italy and Spain. From T cells, B-cell-depleted T cells, or PBMCs came the material, which was cDNA or gDNA.

TCRdb's copy holds only in-frame clones and misses some; the assay was immunoSEQ multiplex PCR. The sample records approximately 15,000 clones, about three quarters being singletons. Germline assignment: CDR1 MDHEN and CDR2 SYDVKM. V lost 6 bases and J 5 bases, leaving 13 bases between the germline ends. The CDR3 is made up of 14 amino acids. This TCR came from a man between 65 and 80 years old with acute or convalescent COVID-19. The sample consisted of peripheral blood. The V call is TRBV28, the J call TRBJ1-4, with D tentatively TRBD1 (6 bases). The CDR3 is CASRGGGSNEKLFF. Here the CDR3 DNA reads TGTGCCAGCAGAGGGGGGGGTTCCAATGAAAAACTGTTTTTT.